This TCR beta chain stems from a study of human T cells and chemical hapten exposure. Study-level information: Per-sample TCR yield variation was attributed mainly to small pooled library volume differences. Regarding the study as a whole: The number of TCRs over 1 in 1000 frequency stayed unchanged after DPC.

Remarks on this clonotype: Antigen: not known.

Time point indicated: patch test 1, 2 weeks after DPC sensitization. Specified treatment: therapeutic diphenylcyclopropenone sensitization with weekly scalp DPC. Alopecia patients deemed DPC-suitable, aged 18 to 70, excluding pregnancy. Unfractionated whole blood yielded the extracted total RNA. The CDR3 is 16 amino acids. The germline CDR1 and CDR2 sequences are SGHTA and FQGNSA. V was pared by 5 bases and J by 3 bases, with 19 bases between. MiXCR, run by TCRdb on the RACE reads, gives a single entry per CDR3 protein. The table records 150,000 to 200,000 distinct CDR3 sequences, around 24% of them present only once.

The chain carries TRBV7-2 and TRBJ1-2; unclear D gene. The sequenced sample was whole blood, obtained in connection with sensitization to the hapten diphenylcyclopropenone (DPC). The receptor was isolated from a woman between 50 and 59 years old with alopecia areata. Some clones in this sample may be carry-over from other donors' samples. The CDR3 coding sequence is TGTGCCAGCAGCCCCCAAGGTGGTCGGACCGACTATGGCTACACCTTC. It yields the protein CASSPQGGRTDYGYTF.